One and the same sample provided the 3 T cell receptor beta chains below, sequenced in a study of T cell repertoires in cytomegalovirus infection. MiXCR was run by TCRdb on the reads, yielding one entry per CDR3 protein. The repertoire has about 530,000 distinct CDR3 sequences, more than 20% of them found once; the top ten carry less than 15%. The sequenced material came from PBMCs. These receptors were obtained from a human donor in good health (CMV status not recorded). Some clones in this sample may be carry-over from other donors' samples.

This clonotype was seen many times. V gene TRBV7-6 combines with J gene TRBJ2-5; a possible D gene is TRBD2 (7 bases). V dropped 2 bases and J dropped 3 bases, with 19 bases sitting between them. Per the germline V gene, CDR1 is SGHVS and CDR2 is FNYEAQ. This CDR3 has 17 amino acids. The CDR3 spells CASSLSGMGAGEETQYF. CDR3 nucleotides: TGTGCCAGCAGCTTAAGTGGAATGGGGGCGGGAGAAGAGACCCAGTACTTC. The full variable domain, its missing parts supplied by reference TRBV7-6 and TRBJ2-5, is GAGVSQSPRYKVTKRGQDVALRCDPISGHVSLYWYRQALGQGPEFLTYFNYEAQQDKSGLPNDRFSAERPEGSISTLTIQRTEQRDSAMYRCASSLSGMGAGEETQYFGPGTRLLVL.

The rearrangement uses TRBV29-1 and TRBJ2-2; 7 nucleotides line up with TRBD1. The germline V gene has CDR1 SQVTM and CDR2 ANQGSEA. The CDR3 has 14 amino acids. J gave up 4 bases and V 1 base, and 3 bases lay outside the gene matches. DNA for the CDR3: TGCAGCGTTGAAGCCACAGGGGCCACCGGGGAGCTGTTTTTT. Residues: CSVEATGATGELFF.

This clonotype has only a few counts. The V and J genes are TRBV12-3 or TRBV12-4 and TRBJ1-6, with D unresolved. This CDR3 is built from 16 residues. Trimming took 5 bases from V and 7 from J, leaving 18 bases between them. The chain's CDR3 is CASSPLAQSGNSPLHF. The CDR3 DNA sequence: TGTGCCAGCAGTCCCCTGGCCCAGTCGGGGAATTCACCCCTCCACTTT.